The T cell receptor (beta chain) described here comes from a study of beta chain features in type 1 diabetes. Post-sort purity exceeded 95% for all sorted populations. Points on this clone: What it binds is unknown.

Expressed TCRB transcripts were sequenced after all isolated RNA was converted to cDNA. The data were produced by immunoSEQ multiplex PCR, yet TCRdb's version contains in-frame clones alone and is incomplete. The table has 680,000 or so clones, roughly an eighth seen once; the top ten hold 0.02% to 0.025%. Whole-study results and caveats: TCRB CDR3 length was moderately but significantly reduced in all four CD4+ subsets of Type 1 diabetes patients.

Sequenced sample: naive CD4+ T cells from blood. The TCR comes from a man younger than 35 with type 1 diabetes.

The CDR3 sequence is CAWNQLGVGETQYF. CDR3 DNA: TGTGCCTGGAATCAGCTGGGGGTAGGAGAGACCCAGTACTTC. This rearrangement joins TRBV30 to TRBJ2-5; D may correspond to TRBD1 or TRBD2 (5 bases each). CDR1 GTSNPN and CDR2 SVGIG come from the germline V gene (reference sequence). Trimming took off 4 bases at V and 4 bases at J, with 16 bases between the two ends. This CDR3 is built from 14 residues.